This TCR beta chain is drawn from a study of shared clonotypes between healthy human individuals. Study-level information: CD4 naive cells filled three plates per donor, CD4 memory three, CD8 naive two and CD8 memory one.

Deep-level running was used for the assay. Clones were sequenced by immunoSEQ multiplex PCR, and TCRdb holds only the in-frame ones, with some missing. Of roughly 100,000 clones listed, around 71% are singletons. Both CD45RO+ cells and CCR7-negative CD45RA+ TemRA cells were combined to make up CD8 memory. This clone occurred many times. Sequenced sample: memory CD8+ T cells sorted from blood. Subset reported: CD45RO+ cells pooled with CCR7-negative TemRA cells. This TCR came from a woman in her 30s in good health.

The CDR3 reads CASCPPSGSYNEQFF. The DNA of the CDR3 is TGTGCCAGCTGCCCACCTAGCGGTAGCTACAATGAGCAGTTCTTC. V gene TRBV25-1 combines with J gene TRBJ2-1, with TRBD2 matching 7 bases. Germline V lookup: CDR1 MGHDK, CDR2 SYGVNS. With 8 bases clipped from V and 3 bases from J, the junction kept 10 bases outside the gene matches. The CDR3 consists of 15 residues.